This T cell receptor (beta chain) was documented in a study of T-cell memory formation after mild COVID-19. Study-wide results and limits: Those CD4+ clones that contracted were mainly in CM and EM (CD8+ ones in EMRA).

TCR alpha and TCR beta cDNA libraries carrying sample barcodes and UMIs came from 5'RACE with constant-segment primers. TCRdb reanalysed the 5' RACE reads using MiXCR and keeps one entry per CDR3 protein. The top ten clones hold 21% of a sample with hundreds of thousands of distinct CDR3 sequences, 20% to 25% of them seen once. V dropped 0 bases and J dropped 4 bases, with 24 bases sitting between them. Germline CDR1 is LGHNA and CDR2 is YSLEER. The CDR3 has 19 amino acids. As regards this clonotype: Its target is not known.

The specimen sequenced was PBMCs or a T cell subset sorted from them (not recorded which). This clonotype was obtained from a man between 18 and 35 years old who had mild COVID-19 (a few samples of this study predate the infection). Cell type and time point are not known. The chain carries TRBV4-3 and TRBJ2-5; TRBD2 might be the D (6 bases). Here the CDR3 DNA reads TGCGCCAGCAGCCAAGATCGTTGGAGGGTTACTAGAGGTATAGAGACCCAGTACTTC. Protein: CASSQDRWRVTRGIETQYF.